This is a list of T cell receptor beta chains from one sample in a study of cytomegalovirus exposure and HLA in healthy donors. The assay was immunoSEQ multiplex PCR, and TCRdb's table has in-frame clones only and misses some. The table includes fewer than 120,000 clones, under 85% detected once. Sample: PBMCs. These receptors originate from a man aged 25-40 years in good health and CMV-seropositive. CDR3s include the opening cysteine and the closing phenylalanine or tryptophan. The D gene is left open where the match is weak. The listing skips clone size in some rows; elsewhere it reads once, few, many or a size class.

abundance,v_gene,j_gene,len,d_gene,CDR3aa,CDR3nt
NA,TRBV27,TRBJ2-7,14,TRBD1,CARHLETGCYEQYF,TGTGCCAGGCACCTGGAGACAGGGTGCTACGAGCAGTACTTC
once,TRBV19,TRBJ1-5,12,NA,CASSSGVQPQHF,TGTGCCAGTAGCTCAGGGGTACAGCCCCAGCATTTT
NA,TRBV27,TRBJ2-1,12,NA,CASSLTYNEQFF,TGTGCCAGCAGTCTAACCTACAATGAGCAGTTCTTC
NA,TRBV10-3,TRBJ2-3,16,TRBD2,CAISERLAGVGDTQYF,TGTGCCATCAGTGAAAGGCTAGCGGGGGTGGGAGATACGCAGTATTTT
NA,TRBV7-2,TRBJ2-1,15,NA,CASSPRTSGYNEQFF,TGTGCCAGCAGCCCGCGGACTTCTGGCTACAATGAGCAGTTCTTC
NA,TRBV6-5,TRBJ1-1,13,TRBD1,CASRPTGTGAAFF,TGTGCCAGCAGACCAACCGGGACAGGGGCGGCTTTCTTT
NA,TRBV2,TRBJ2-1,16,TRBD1,CASSLRGQGAVDEQFF,TGTGCCAGCAGTCTAAGGGGCCAGGGGGCTGTCGATGAGCAGTTCTTC
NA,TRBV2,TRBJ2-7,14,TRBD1,CASRDRVMAGEQYF,TGTGCCAGCAGAGACAGGGTAATGGCGGGCGAGCAGTACTTC
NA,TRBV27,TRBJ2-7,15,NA,CASSPPDRLIYEQYF,TGTGCCAGCAGTCCACCGGACAGATTAATCTACGAGCAGTACTTC
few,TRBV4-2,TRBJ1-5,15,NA,CASSQDKDRNQPQHF,TGTGCCAGCAGCCAAGATAAGGACAGAAATCAGCCCCAGCATTTT
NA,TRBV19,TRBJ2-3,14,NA,CASTFDRFADTQYF,TGTGCCAGTACTTTCGACAGGTTCGCAGATACGCAGTATTTT
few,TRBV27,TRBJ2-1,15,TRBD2,CASASGGPPINEQFF,TGTGCCAGCGCGAGCGGGGGGCCGCCTATTAATGAGCAGTTCTTC
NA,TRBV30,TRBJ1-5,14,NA,CAWSPRGGSQPQHF,TGTGCCTGGAGTCCACGAGGTGGTAGTCAGCCCCAGCATTTT
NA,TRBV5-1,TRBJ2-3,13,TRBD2,CASRFGGADTQYF,TGCGCCAGCAGGTTTGGGGGGGCAGATACGCAGTATTTT
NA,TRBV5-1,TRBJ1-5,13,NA,CASSFGQNQPQHF,TGCGCCAGCAGCTTTGGCCAAAATCAGCCCCAGCATTTT
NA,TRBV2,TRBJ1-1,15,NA,CASSEYGRVDTEAFF,TGTGCCAGCAGTGAATACGGCAGGGTTGACACTGAAGCTTTCTTT
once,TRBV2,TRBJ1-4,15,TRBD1,CASRDQWGQNEKLFF,TGTGCCAGCCGGGACCAGTGGGGACAGAATGAAAAACTGTTTTTT
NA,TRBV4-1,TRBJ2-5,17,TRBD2,CASSQGRGERGGETQYF,TGCGCCAGCAGCCAAGGCCGGGGGGAGCGGGGGGGGGAGACCCAGTACTTC
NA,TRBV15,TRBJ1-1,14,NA,CATSRDLRNTEAFF,TGTGCCACCAGCAGAGATTTGAGGAACACTGAAGCTTTCTTT
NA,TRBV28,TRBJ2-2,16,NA,CASSLWRDFNTGELFF,TGTGCCAGCAGTTTATGGAGGGACTTCAACACCGGGGAGCTGTTTTTT
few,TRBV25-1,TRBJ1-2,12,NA,CASSQGTSGYTF,TGTGCCAGCTCTCAGGGCACCTCTGGCTACACCTTC
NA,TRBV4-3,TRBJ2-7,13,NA,CASSQDGADEQYF,TGCGCCAGCAGCCAAGATGGTGCGGACGAGCAGTACTTC
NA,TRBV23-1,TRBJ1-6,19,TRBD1,CASSQPHWTGPSYNSPLHF,TGCGCCAGCAGTCAACCCCACTGGACAGGGCCCTCCTATAATTCACCCCTCCACTTT
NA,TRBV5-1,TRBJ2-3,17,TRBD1,CASSFRTGQGQTDTQYF,TGCGCCAGCAGCTTTAGAACGGGACAGGGTCAGACAGATACGCAGTATTTT
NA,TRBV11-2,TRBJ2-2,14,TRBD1,CASSPTGGTGELFF,TGTGCCAGCAGCCCGACAGGGGGCACCGGGGAGCTGTTTTTT
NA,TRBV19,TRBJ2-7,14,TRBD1,CASSPVQGSYEQYF,TGTGCCAGTAGCCCTGTACAGGGGTCCTACGAGCAGTACTTC
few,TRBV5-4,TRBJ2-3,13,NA,CASSQDNTDTQYF,TGTGCCAGCAGCCAGGACAACACAGATACGCAGTATTTT
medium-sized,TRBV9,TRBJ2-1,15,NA,CASSAQGNSYNEQFF,TGTGCCAGCAGCGCACAGGGAAACTCCTACAATGAGCAGTTCTTC